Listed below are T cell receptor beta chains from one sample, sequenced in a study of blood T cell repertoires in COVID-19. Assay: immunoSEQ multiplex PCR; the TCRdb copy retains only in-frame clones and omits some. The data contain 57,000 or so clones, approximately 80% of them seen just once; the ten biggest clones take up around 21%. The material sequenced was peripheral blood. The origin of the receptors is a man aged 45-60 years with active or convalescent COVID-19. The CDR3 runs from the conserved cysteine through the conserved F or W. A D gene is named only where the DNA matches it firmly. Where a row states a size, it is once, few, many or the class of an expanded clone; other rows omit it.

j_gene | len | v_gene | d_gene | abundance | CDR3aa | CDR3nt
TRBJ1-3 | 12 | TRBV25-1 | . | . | CATSGSGNTIYF | TGTGCCACCTCGGGCTCTGGAAACACCATATATTTT
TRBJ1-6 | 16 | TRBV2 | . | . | CASSVVYSSYNSPLHF | TGTGCCAGCAGTGTGGTATATAGCTCCTATAATTCACCCCTCCACTTT
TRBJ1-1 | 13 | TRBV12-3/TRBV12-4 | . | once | CASSFGEWTEAFF | TGTGCCAGCAGTTTCGGGGAATGGACTGAAGCTTTCTTT
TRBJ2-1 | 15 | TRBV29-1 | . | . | CSVGGRGGPYNEQFF | TGCAGCGTTGGGGGGAGGGGGGGGCCCTACAATGAGCAGTTCTTC
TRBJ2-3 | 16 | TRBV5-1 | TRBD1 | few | CASSWTGTGAVDTQYF | TGCGCCAGCAGCTGGACCGGGACAGGTGCGGTTGATACGCAGTATTTT
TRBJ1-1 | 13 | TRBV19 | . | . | CAPKVGAGGGAFF | TGTGCCCCCAAAGTGGGGGCGGGGGGGGGAGCTTTCTTT
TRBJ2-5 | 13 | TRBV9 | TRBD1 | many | CASSETGRLTQYF | TGTGCCAGCAGCGAGACAGGGCGGTTGACCCAGTACTTC
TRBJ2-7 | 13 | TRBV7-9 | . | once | CASSLGVSYEQYF | TGTGCCAGCAGCTTAGGCGTATCCTACGAGCAGTACTTC
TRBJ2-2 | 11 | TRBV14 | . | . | CASSQYGELFF | TGTGCCAGCAGCCAATACGGGGAGCTGTTTTTT
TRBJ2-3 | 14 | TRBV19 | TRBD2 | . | CASSIERGTDTQYF | TGTGCCAGTAGTATCGAGCGGGGGACAGATACGCAGTATTTT
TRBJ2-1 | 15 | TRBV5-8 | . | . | CASRDMASRLPEQFF | TGTGCCAGCAGAGATATGGCTAGCCGTCTACCGGAGCAGTTCTTC
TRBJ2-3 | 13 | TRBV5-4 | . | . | CASSPLETDTQYF | TGTGCCAGCAGTCCTCTAGAGACAGATACGCAGTATTTT
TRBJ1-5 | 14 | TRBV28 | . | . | CATLWGDSNQPQHF | TGTGCCACCCTATGGGGCGATAGCAATCAGCCCCAGCATTTT
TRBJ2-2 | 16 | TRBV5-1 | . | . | CASSLVGRANTGELFF | TGCGCCAGCAGCTTGGTTGGGAGAGCGAACACCGGGGAGCTGTTTTTT
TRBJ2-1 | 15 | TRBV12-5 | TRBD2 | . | CASGLTSGGANEQFF | TGTGCTAGTGGCCTGACTAGCGGGGGGGCCAATGAGCAGTTCTTC
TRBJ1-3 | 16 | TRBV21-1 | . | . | CASSRGQGDSGNTIYF | TGTGCCAGCAGCAGGGGACAAGGGGACTCTGGAAACACCATATATTTT
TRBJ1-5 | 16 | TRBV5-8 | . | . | CASSPRRGAGFQPQHF | TGTGCCAGCAGCCCTCGACGGGGGGCAGGGTTTCAGCCCCAGCATTTT
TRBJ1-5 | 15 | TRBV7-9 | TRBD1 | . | CASSFSGGSNQPQHF | TGTGCCAGCAGCTTTTCAGGGGGTAGCAATCAGCCCCAGCATTTT
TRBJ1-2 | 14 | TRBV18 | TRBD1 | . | CASSRTGQGYGYTF | TGTGCCAGCTCACGAACCGGACAGGGGTATGGCTACACCTTC
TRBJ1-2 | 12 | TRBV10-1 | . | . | CASSLPNYGYTF | TGCGCCAGCAGCCTCCCTAACTATGGCTACACCTTC
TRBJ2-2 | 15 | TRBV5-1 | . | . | CASSLGQTNTGELFF | TGCGCCAGCAGCTTGGGACAGACGAACACCGGGGAGCTGTTTTTT
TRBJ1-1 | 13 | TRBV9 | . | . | CASSAGGDAGAHF | TGTGCCAGCAGCGCGGGGGGGGACGCAGGGGCCCACTTT
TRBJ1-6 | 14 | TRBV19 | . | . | CASSIRDTNSPLHF | TGTGCCAGTAGTATTCGGGACACAAATTCACCCCTCCACTTT
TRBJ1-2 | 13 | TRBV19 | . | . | CASSPNTRYGYTF | TGTGCCAGTAGTCCCAATACGAGATATGGCTACACCTTC
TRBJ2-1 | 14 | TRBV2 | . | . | CASSEDSSYNEQFF | TGTGCCAGCAGTGAAGACAGCTCCTACAATGAGCAGTTCTTC
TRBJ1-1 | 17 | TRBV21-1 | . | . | CASSKEATGASNTEAFF | TGTGCCAGCAGCAAAGAGGCGACAGGGGCATCGAACACTGAAGCTTTCTTT
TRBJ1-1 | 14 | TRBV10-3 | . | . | CAISESLQRAEAFF | TGTGCCATCAGTGAGTCGCTACAGAGGGCTGAAGCTTTCTTT
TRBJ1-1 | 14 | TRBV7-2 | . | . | CASSPDRRYTEAFF | TGTGCCAGCAGCCCAGACAGGCGGTACACTGAAGCTTTCTTT
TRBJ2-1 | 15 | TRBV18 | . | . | CASSRDPSSYNEQFF | TGTGCCAGCTCTAGAGATCCGAGCTCCTACAATGAGCAGTTCTTC
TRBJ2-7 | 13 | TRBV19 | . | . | CASSRDTQREQYF | TGTGCCAGTAGCCGGGACACCCAACGGGAGCAGTACTTC
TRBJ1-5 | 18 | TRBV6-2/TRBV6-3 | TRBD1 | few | CASSHLQGAIYSNQPQHF | TGTGCCAGCAGTCACCTACAGGGGGCGATTTATAGCAATCAGCCCCAGCATTTT
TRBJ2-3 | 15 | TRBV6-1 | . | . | CASSEFRGSTDTQYF | TGTGCCAGCAGTGAATTTAGGGGCAGCACAGATACGCAGTATTTT
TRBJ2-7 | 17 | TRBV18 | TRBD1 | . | CASSAGTGGYESYEQYF | TGTGCCAGCTCGGCCGGGACAGGGGGCTATGAGTCCTACGAGCAGTACTTC
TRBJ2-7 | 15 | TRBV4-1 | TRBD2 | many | CASSQEAGVTYEQYF | TGCGCCAGCAGCCAAGAGGCGGGGGTGACCTACGAGCAGTACTTC
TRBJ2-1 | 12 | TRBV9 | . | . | CASSVVGHEQFF | TGTGCCAGCAGCGTAGTTGGCCATGAGCAGTTCTTC
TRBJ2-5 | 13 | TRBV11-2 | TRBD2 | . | CASSTGTRQTQYF | TGTGCCAGCAGCACAGGGACTAGGCAGACCCAGTACTTC
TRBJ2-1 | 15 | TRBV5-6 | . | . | CASSLGLVTVIEQFF | TGTGCCAGCAGCTTGGGACTAGTTACCGTCATTGAGCAGTTCTTC
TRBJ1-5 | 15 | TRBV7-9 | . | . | CASSLGSGSNQPQHF | TGTGCCAGCAGCCTCGGGTCGGGAAGCAATCAGCCCCAGCATTTT
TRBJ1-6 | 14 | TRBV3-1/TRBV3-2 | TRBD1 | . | CASSRTGGVSPLHF | TGTGCCAGCAGCCGGACAGGCGGGGTCTCACCCCTCCACTTT
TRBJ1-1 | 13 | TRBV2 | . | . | CASSRQVNTEAFF | TGTGCCAGCAGTCGGCAGGTGAACACTGAAGCTTTCTTT
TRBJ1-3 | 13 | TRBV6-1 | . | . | CASQQISGNTIYF | TGTGCCAGTCAACAGATCTCTGGAAACACCATATATTTT
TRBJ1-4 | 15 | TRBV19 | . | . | CASSIGGPEGEKLFF | TGTGCCAGTAGTATAGGGGGGCCAGAAGGCGAAAAACTGTTTTTT
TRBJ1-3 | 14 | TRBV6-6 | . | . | CASSYFSEGNTIYF | TGTGCCAGCAGTTATTTTTCGGAGGGAAACACCATATATTTT
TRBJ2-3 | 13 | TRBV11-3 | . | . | CASSARSTDTQYF | TGTGCCAGCAGCGCCAGAAGCACAGATACGCAGTATTTT